This TCR beta chain was captured in a study of blood T cell repertoires in COVID-19. Whole-study context: PBMCs, B-cell-depleted T cells, or T cells were the source of the cDNA or gDNA that made up the material.

Some clones are missing from TCRdb's copy, which holds only in-frame ones; the method was immunoSEQ multiplex PCR. The data contain 45,000 to 55,000 clones, roughly 80% of them singletons. The CDR3 is 15 amino acids. The J segment lost 3 bases and the V segment lost 7 bases, leaving 4 bases of the junction unmatched. CDR1 is LNHDA and CDR2 is SQIVND in the germline V gene (reference sequence). The genes are TRBV19 and TRBJ2-5; 14 nucleotides line up with TRBD2. This sequence originates from a man between 60 and 75 years old with active COVID-19. The sample consisted of peripheral blood. CDR3 amino acids: CASKGLAGAEETQYF. For the CDR3, the DNA is TGTGCCAGTAAGGGACTAGCGGGGGCTGAAGAGACCCAGTACTTC. The complete variable domain, with remaining parts taken from reference TRBV19 and TRBJ2-5, reads DGGITQSPKYLFRKEGQNVTLSCEQNLNHDAMYWYRQDPGQGLRLIYYSQIVNDFQKGDIAEGYSVSREKKESFPLTVTSAQKNPTAFYLCASKGLAGAEETQYFGPGTRLLVL.